This is a list of T cell receptor beta chains from one sample in a study of Ad26.COV2.S vaccination and SARS-CoV-2 variants. The table came from immunoSEQ multiplex PCR; TCRdb's copy has only in-frame clones and leaves some out. This sample has around 300,000 clones, with about 87% found just once. The specimen comprised peripheral blood, sampled in a trial of Ad26.COV2.S vaccine versus placebo. The origin of the receptors is a person between 18 and 60 years old who received the Ad26.COV2.S COVID-19 vaccine or a placebo. CDR3s include the opening cysteine and the closing phenylalanine or tryptophan. D genes are given only for firm matches. A clone size is listed for some rows: how often the clone was seen (once, few, many), or a class if it is expanded.

J | V | length | size | D | DNA | CDR3
TRBJ1-1 | TRBV19 | 15 | NA | TRBD1 | TGTGCCAGTAGTATAGACCCGACAGGGTATACTGAAGCTTTCTTT | CASSIDPTGYTEAFF
TRBJ1-6 | TRBV10-3 | 14 | NA | NA | TGTGCCATCACATCAGGGACAACTAATTCACCCCTCCACTTT | CAITSGTTNSPLHF
TRBJ1-6 | TRBV6-5 | 15 | NA | TRBD1 | TGTGCCAGCTTCCCCCCGGGACAGCCAAATTCACCCCTCCACTTT | CASFPPGQPNSPLHF
TRBJ1-4 | TRBV7-9 | 14 | NA | NA | TGTGCCAGCAGTTCCGGGACATTGGAAGAAAAACTGTTTTTT | CASSSGTLEEKLFF
TRBJ1-6 | TRBV5-6 | 13 | NA | NA | TGTGCCAGCACCCTGACAGGCAATTCACCCCTCCACTTT | CASTLTGNSPLHF
TRBJ2-1 | TRBV19 | 14 | NA | TRBD1 | TGTGCCAGCTCGGACAGGGGGCCGTACAATGAGCAGTTCTTC | CASSDRGPYNEQFF
TRBJ1-4 | TRBV18 | 19 | NA | TRBD1 | TGTGCCAGCTCACCAACTGTATTCGACAGGGGCCTACTTAATGAAAAACTGTTTTTT | CASSPTVFDRGLLNEKLFF
TRBJ2-2 | TRBV6-5 | 11 | NA | NA | TGTGCCAGCGGGTCCACCGGGGAGCTGTTTTTT | CASGSTGELFF
TRBJ2-7 | TRBV30 | 12 | NA | TRBD2 | TGTGCCTGGGGCGGGGGTTCCTACGAGCAGTACTTC | CAWGGGSYEQYF
TRBJ2-7 | TRBV28 | 15 | NA | NA | TGTGCCACCCTAAACCCCGGATGGGATTTCGCCGAGCAGTACTTC | CATLNPGWDFAEQYF
TRBJ1-2 | TRBV9 | 17 | NA | NA | TGTGCCAGCAGCGTAGGTGGGGGCGCGGGAGGATTCTATGGCTACACCTTC | CASSVGGGAGGFYGYTF
TRBJ2-5 | TRBV15 | 16 | NA | NA | TGTGCCACCAGCAGAGAAAGTCCGAGACTCCAAGAGACCCAGTACTTC | CATSRESPRLQETQYF
TRBJ2-3 | TRBV27 | 13 | NA | NA | TGTGCCAGCAGCCGAATTACACCAGATACGCAGTATTTT | CASSRITPDTQYF
TRBJ1-1 | TRBV6-5 | 15 | NA | NA | TGTGCCAGCAGCCCCCCAGGGGCGAGTAACACTGAAGCTTTCTTT | CASSPPGASNTEAFF
TRBJ1-4 | TRBV4-2 | 14 | NA | TRBD1 | TGTGCCAGCAGCCAAGACGGACAGGGGGAAAAACTGTTTTTT | CASSQDGQGEKLFF
TRBJ1-5 | TRBV6-2/TRBV6-3 | 15 | NA | NA | TGTGCCAGCAGTTTGTCGTGGGGCTCCCAGATGCCCCAGCATTTT | CASSLSWGSQMPQHF
TRBJ2-5 | TRBV6-5 | 15 | NA | TRBD2 | TGTGCCAGCAGAGTAGCGGGAGGGAACCAAGAGACCCAGTACTTC | CASRVAGGNQETQYF
TRBJ2-1 | TRBV27 | 15 | once | NA | TGTGCCAGCAGCCCCTCATGGGGGGCCTACAATGAGCAGTTCTTC | CASSPSWGAYNEQFF
TRBJ2-1 | TRBV3-1/TRBV3-2 | 17 | NA | NA | TGTGCCAGCAGCCTCCTCCTGGCGGGCAGACTTAACAATGAGCAGTTCTTC | CASSLLLAGRLNNEQFF
TRBJ2-2 | TRBV7-3 | 15 | NA | NA | TGTGCCAGCAGCCCACCGGGACCAAACACCGGGGAGCTGTTTTTT | CASSPPGPNTGELFF
TRBJ2-5 | TRBV19 | 13 | NA | NA | TGTGCCACCTCATTCGGGGTACAAGAGACCCAGTACTTC | CATSFGVQETQYF
TRBJ1-2 | TRBV6-5 | 14 | NA | TRBD1 | TGTGCCAGCAGTCAGGGGGACAGGGGCGAAGGCTACACCTTC | CASSQGDRGEGYTF
TRBJ1-2 | TRBV18 | 16 | NA | NA | TGTGCCAGCTCACCAAAGGTGGCAGGAACTAACTATGGCTACACCTTC | CASSPKVAGTNYGYTF